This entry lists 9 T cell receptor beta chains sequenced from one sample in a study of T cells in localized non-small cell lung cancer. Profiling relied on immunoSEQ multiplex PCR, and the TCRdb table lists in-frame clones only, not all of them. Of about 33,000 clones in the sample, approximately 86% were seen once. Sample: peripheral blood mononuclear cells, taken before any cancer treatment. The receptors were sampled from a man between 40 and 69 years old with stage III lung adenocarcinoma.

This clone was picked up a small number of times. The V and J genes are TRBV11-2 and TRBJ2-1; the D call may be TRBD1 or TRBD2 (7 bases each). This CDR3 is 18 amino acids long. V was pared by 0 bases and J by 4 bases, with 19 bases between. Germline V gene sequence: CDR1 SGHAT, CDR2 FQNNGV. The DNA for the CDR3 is TGTGCCAGCAGCTTAGATCAGGGGGTCGGGGGGAAATACAATGAGCAGTTCTTC. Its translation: CASSLDQGVGGKYNEQFF.

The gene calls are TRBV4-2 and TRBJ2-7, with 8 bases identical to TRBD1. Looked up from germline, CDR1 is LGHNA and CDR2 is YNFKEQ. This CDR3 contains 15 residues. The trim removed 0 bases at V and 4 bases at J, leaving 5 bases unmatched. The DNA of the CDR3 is TGTGCCAGCAGCCAAGAGACCAGGGGGCTATACGAGCAGTACTTC. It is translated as CASSQETRGLYEQYF.

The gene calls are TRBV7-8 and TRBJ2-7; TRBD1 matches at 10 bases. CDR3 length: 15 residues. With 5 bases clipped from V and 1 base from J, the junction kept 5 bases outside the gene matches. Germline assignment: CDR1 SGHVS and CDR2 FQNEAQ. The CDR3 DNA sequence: TGTGCCAGCAGCACAGGACAGGGGGGATCCTACGAGCAGTACTTC. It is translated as CASSTGQGGSYEQYF.

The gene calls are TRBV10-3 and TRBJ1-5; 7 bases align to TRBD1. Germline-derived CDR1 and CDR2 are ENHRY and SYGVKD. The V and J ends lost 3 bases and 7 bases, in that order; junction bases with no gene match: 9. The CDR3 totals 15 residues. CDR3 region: CAISDPTKGAQPQHF. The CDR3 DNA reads TGTGCCATCAGTGATCCGACCAAGGGGGCCCAGCCCCAGCATTTT.

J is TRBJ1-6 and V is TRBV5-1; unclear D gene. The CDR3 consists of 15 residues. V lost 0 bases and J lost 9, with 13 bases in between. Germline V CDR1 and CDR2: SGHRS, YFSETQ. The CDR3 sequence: CASSLAQELSSPLHF. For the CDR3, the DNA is TGCGCCAGCAGCTTGGCGCAGGAGCTCAGTTCACCCCTCCACTTT.

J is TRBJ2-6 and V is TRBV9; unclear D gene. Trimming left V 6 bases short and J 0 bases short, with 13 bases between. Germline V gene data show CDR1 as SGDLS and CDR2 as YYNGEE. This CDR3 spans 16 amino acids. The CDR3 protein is CASTRGLSSGANVLTF. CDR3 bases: TGTGCCAGCACAAGAGGTCTTAGCTCTGGGGCCAACGTCCTGACTTTC.

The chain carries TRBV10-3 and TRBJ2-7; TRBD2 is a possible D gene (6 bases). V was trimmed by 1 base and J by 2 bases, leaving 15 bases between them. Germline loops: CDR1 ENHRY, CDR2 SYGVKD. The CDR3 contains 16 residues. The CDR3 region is CAISELGGTRAYEQYF. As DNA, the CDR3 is TGTGCCATCAGTGAGTTAGGCGGGACGCGGGCCTACGAGCAGTACTTC.

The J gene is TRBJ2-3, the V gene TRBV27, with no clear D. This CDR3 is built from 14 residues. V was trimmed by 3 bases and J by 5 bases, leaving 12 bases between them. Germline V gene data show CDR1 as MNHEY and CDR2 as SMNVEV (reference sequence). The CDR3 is CASSLTLRRDTQYF. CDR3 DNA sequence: TGTGCCAGCAGTTTGACTTTGAGAAGAGATACGCAGTATTTT.

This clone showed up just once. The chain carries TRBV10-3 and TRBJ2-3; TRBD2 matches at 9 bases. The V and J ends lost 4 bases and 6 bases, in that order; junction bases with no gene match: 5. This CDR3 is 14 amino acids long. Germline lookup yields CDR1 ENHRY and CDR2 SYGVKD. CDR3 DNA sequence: TGTGCCATCAGTGGCGGGGGGGCCGCGGATACGCAGTATTTT. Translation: CAISGGGAADTQYF.